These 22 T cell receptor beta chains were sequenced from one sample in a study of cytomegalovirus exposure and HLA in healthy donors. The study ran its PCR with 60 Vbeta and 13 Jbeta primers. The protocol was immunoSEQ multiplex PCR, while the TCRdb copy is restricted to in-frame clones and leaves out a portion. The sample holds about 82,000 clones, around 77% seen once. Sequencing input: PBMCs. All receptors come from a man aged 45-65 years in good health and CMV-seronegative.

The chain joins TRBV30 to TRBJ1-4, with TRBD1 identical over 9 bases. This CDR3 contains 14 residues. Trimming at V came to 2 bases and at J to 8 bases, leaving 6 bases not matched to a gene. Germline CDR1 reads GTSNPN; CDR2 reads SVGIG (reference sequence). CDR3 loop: CAWSRRDRDEKLFF. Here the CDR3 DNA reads TGTGCCTGGAGTCGCCGGGACAGGGACGAAAAACTGTTTTTT.

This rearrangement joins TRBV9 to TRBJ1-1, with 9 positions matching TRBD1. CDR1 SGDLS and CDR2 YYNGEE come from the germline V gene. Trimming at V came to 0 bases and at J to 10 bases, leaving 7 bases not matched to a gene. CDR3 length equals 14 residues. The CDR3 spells CASSVATGGSVAFF. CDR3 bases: TGTGCCAGCAGCGTAGCCACAGGGGGCAGTGTAGCTTTCTTT.

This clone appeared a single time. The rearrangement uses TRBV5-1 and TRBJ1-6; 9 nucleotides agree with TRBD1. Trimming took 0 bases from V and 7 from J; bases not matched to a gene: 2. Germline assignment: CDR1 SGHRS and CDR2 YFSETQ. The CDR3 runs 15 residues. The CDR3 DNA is TGCGCCAGCAGCTTGGAAGGGACAGGGAATTCACCCCTCCACTTT. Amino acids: CASSLEGTGNSPLHF.

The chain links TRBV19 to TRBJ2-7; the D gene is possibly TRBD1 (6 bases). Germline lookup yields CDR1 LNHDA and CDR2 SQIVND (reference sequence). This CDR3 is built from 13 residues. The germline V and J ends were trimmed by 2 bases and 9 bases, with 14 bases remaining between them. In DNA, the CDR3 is TGTGCCAGTAGTATACCCGAGACAGGAAGGCAGTACTTC. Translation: CASSIPETGRQYF.

CDR3 sequence reads: CASSFLQGLSEQYF. The CDR3 region has the DNA TGTGCCAGCAGTTTCCTCCAGGGGTTGAGCGAGCAGTACTTC. The chain has TRBV27 and TRBJ2-7; a weak D match, TRBD1 (6 bases). Germline loops: CDR1 MNHEY, CDR2 SMNVEV (reference sequence). V gave up 3 bases and J gave up 6 bases, with 15 bases separating them. This CDR3 spans 14 amino acids.

CDR3 protein: CASTGGSGGSSDTQYF. Written as DNA, the CDR3 is TGTGCCAGTACAGGTGGTAGCGGGGGCTCTTCAGATACGCAGTATTTT. The chain combines TRBV19 with TRBJ2-3; 9 positions agree with TRBD2. Germline loops: CDR1 LNHDA, CDR2 SQIVND (reference sequence). The CDR3 covers 16 residues. Germline trimming cut 7 bases from V and 4 bases from J; bases unmatched to any gene: 12. Full variable domain (missing parts from reference TRBV19 and TRBJ2-3): DGGITQSPKYLFRKEGQNVTLSCEQNLNHDAMYWYRQDPGQGLRLIYYSQIVNDFQKGDIAEGYSVSREKKESFPLTVTSAQKNPTAFYLCASTGGSGGSSDTQYFGPGTRLTVL.

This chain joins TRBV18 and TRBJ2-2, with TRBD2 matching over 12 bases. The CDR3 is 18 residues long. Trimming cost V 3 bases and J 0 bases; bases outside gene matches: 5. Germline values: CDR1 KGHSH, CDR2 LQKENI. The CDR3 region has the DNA TGTGCCAGCTCACCGGAACTAGCGGGGGGCCCGAACACCGGGGAGCTGTTTTTT. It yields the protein CASSPELAGGPNTGELFF.

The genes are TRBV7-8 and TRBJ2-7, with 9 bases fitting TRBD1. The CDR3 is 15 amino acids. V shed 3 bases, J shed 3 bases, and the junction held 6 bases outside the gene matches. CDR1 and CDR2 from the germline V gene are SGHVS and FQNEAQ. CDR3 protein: CASSFVGQGGYEQYF. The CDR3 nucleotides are TGTGCCAGCAGCTTCGTGGGACAGGGCGGCTACGAGCAGTACTTC. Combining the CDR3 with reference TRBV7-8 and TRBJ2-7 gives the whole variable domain GAGVSQSPRYKVAKRGQDVALRCDPISGHVSLFWYQQALGQGPEFLTYFQNEAQLDKSGLPSDRFFAERPEGSVSTLKIQRTQQEDSAVYLCASSFVGQGGYEQYFGPGTRLTVT.

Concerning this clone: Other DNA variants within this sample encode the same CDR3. The CDR3 region is CASSPQGSYEQYF. The DNA of the CDR3 is TGTGCCAGCTCTCCTCAGGGCTCCTACGAGCAGTACTTC. This chain connects TRBV18 to TRBJ2-7; D possibly corresponds to TRBD1 (5 bases). The germline V and J ends were trimmed by 6 bases and 0 bases, with 9 bases remaining between them. The CDR3 spans 13 residues. The V gene's germline CDR1 is KGHSH and CDR2 LQKENI.

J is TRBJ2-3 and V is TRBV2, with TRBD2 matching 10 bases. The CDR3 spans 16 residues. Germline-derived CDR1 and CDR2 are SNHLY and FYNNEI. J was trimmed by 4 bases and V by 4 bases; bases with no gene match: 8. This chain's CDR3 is CASSVGGSGGPDTQYF. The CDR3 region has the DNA TGTGCCAGCAGTGTCGGGGGTAGCGGGGGGCCAGATACGCAGTATTTT.

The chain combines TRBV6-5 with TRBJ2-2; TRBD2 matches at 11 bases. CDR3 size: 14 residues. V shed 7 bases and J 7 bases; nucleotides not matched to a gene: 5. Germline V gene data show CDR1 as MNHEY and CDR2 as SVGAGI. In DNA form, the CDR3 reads TGTGCCAGCAACGTACTAGCGGGGGACGGGGAGCTGTTTTTT. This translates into CASNVLAGDGELFF.

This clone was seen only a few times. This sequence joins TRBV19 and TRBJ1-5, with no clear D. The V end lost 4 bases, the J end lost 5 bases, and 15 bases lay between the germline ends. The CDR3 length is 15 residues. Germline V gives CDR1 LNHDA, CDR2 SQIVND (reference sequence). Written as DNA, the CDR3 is TGTGCCAGTAGTAATCCACAGAGAACCCATCAGCCCCAGCATTTT. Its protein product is CASSNPQRTHQPQHF.

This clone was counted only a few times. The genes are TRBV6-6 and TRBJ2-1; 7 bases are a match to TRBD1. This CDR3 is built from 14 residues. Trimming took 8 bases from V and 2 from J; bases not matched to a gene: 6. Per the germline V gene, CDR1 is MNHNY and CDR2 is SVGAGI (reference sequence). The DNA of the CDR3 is TGTGCCAGCCGAGGGGGCGGGCCCTACAATGAGCAGTTCTTC. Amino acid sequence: CASRGGGPYNEQFF.

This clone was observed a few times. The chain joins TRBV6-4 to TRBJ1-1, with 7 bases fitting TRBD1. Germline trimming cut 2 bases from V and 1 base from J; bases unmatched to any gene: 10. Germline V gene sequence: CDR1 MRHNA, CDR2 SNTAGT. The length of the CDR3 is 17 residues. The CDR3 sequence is CASSDDRVGGTNTEAFF. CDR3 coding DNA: TGTGCCAGCAGTGACGACAGGGTAGGGGGGACGAACACTGAAGCTTTCTTT.

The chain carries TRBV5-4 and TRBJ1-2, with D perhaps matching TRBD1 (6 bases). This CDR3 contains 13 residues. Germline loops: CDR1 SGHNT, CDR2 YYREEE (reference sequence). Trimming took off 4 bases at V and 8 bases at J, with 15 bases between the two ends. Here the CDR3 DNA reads TGTGCCAGCAGCGCTCGGACAGCACGGGGCTACACCTTC. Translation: CASSARTARGYTF.

The CDR3 nucleotides read TGTGCCAGCAGCTCCTCGGAGTGGCGGGGGGATGGGGGAGAGCAGTTCTTC. It encodes CASSSSEWRGDGGEQFF. This chain joins TRBV7-3 and TRBJ2-1, with 8 nucleotides matching TRBD2. V lost 4 bases and J lost 10; bases outside the gene matches: 18. Germline V gene sequence: CDR1 SGHTA, CDR2 FQGTGA. The CDR3 extends over 17 amino acids. The full variable domain, its missing parts supplied by reference TRBV7-3 and TRBJ2-1, is GAGVSQTPSNKVTEKGKYVELRCDPISGHTALYWYRQSLGQGPEFLIYFQGTGAADDSGLPNDRFFAVRPEGSVSTLKIQRTERGDSAVYLCASSSSEWRGDGGEQFFGPGTRLTVL.

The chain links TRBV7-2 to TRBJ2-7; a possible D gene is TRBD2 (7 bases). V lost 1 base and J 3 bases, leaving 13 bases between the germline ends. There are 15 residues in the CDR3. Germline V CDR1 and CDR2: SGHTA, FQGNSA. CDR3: CASSLVGEGDYEQYF. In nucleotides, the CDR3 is TGTGCCAGCAGCTTAGTAGGGGAGGGGGACTACGAGCAGTACTTC.

The CDR3 spells CATSRGLAGELFF. The CDR3 nucleotides are TGTGCCACCTCACGTGGCCTGGCCGGGGAGCTGTTTTTT. This rearrangement joins TRBV6-5 to TRBJ2-2; D call uncertain. Germline CDR1 is MNHEY and CDR2 is SVGAGI. The CDR3 sequence is 13 residues long. Trimming removed 10 bases at V and 6 bases at J, with 15 bases between.

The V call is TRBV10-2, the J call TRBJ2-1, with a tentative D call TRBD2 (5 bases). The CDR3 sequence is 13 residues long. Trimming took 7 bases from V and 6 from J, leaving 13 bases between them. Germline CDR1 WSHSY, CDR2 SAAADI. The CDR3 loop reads CASIQSGSNEQFF. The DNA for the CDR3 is TGCGCCAGCATCCAGTCGGGGTCCAATGAGCAGTTCTTC.

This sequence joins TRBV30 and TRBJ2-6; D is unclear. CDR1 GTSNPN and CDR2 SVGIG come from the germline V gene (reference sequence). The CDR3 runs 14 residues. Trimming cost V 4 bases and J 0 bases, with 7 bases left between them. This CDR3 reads CAWTRVSGANVLTF. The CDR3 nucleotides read TGTGCCTGGACTAGAGTCTCTGGGGCCAACGTCCTGACTTTC.

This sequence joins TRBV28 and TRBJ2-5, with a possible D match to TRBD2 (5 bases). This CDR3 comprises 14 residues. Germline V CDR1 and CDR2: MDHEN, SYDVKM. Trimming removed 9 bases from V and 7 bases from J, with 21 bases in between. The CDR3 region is CASQERDVPGTQYF. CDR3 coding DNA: TGTGCCAGTCAGGAGAGGGATGTACCTGGGACCCAGTACTTC. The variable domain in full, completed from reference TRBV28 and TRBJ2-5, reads DVKVTQSSRYLVKRTGEKVFLECVQDMDHENMFWYRQDPGLGLRLIYFSYDVKMKEKGDIPEGYSVSREKKERFSLILESASTNQTSMYLCASQERDVPGTQYFGPGTRLLVL.

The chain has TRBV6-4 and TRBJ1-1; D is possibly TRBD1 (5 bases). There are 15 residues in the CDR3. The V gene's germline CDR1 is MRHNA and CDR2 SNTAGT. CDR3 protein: CAHRVPSTANTEAFF. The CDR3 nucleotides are TGTGCTCATCGGGTACCATCGACAGCGAACACTGAAGCTTTCTTT.